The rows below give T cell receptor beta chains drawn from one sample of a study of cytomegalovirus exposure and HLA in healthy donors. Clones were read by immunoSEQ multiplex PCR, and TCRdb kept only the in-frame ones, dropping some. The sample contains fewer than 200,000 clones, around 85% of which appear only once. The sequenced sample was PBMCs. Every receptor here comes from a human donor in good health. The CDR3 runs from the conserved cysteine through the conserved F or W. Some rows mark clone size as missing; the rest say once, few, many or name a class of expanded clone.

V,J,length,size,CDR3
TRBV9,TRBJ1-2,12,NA,CASSHGGYGYTF
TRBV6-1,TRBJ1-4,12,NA,CASGGAREKLFF
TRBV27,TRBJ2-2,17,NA,CASSFRAGPSNTGELFF
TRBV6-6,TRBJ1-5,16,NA,CASKSGGDYSNQPQHF
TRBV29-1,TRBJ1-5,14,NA,CSVVRGYGNQPQHF
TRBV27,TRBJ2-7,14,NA,CASSLSRDSREQCF
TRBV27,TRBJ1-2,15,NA,CASSSYKTANYGYTF
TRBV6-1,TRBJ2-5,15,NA,CASSDGLAGQETQYF
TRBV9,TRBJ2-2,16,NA,CASRHDRNANTGELFF
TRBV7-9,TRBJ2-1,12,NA,CASSTDRNEQFF
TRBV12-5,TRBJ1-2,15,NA,CASGLDPGGFNGYTF
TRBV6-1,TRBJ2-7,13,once,CASGETGLREQYF
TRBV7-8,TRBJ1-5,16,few,CASSPLGTYSNQPQHF
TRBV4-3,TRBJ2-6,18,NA,CASSQVSSRGFGANVLTF
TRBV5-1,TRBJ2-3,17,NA,CASSLDLAGGLTDTQYF
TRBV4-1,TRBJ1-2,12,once,CASSPGGGGYTF
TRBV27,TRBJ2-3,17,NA,CASSYTRTSGVTDTQYF
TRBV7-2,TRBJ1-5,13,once,CASSQGSNQPQHF
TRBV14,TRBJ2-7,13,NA,CASSPHRAYEQYF
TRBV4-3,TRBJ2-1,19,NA,CASSQDIGTALNHYNEQFF
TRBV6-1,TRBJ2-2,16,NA,CASREPHRDNTGELFF
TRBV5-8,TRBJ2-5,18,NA,CASSSPGLAGTGMETQYF
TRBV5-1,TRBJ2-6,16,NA,CASNENEGSGANVLTF
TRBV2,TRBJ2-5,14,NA,CASKPLGQLRTQYF
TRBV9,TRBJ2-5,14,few,CASSVVGAQETQYF
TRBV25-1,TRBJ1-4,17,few,CASSDPPGGPTNEKLFF
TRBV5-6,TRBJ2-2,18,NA,CASSDAPGTAKRTGELFF
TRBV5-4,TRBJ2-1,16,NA,CASSLRGGAGGAEQFF
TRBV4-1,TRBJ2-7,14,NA,CASSHLTGTYEQYF
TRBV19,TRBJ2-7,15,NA,CASSKRATGLYEQYF
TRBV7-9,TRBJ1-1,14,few,CASSLGGRLAEAFF
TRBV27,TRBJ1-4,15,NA,CASSDTGGAREKLFF
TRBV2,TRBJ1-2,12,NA,CASSAYSYGYTF
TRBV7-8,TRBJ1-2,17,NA,CASSLLRGLNYGYGYTF
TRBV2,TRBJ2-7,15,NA,CASSVGGLHSYEQYF